This T cell receptor beta chain is drawn from a study of read filtering for tumor transcriptome and immune sequencing. About the research overall: After DNase treatment, RNA was made into whole-transcriptome libraries. Study findings and constraints: Without single-read clonotypes, shared clonotype proportions correlated more between IR-seq and RNA-seq.

Germline lookup yields CDR1 DFQATT and CDR2 SNEGSKA (reference sequence). J gave up 8 bases and V 5 bases, and 8 bases lay outside the gene matches. The CDR3 has 15 residues. The library was built from about 370 ng RNA with molecular barcoded adaptors for alpha/delta and beta/gamma chains. Using its own MiXCR run on the reads, TCRdb lists one record per CDR3 protein. Of 130,000 or so distinct CDR3 sequences listed, approximately 13% are singletons. Regarding this clonotype: The antigen is undetermined.

The sequence was collected from a donor at least 40 years old with multiple myeloma. The sequencing input was a population of CD138-negative cells sorted from bone marrow. The V and J genes are TRBV20-1 and TRBJ2-1; 14 bases are a match to TRBD2. The CDR3 is CSALSGTSGGYEQFF. The CDR3 bases are TGCAGTGCTTTGTCCGGGACTAGCGGGGGTTATGAGCAGTTCTTC.